This T cell receptor beta chain was observed in a study of blood T cells in healthy people across ages. Study-wide results and limits: Long-lived donors exceeded aged donors in naive CD4+ cells and diversity.

For the second PCR, which ran for roughly 6 to 11 cycles, a sample-barcoded 5' primer and a J-beta primer mix were used. Each TCR beta cDNA got a 12-nucleotide random molecular identifier. TCRdb re-analysed the 5' RACE reads in MiXCR, keeping a single row per CDR3 protein. Of roughly 800,000 distinct CDR3 sequences detected, nearly 60% appear once; the ten largest clones hold 20% to 25%. Total RNA was isolated from each sample in quantities of at least 6 micrograms. Trimming took 4 bases from V and 0 from J; bases not matched to a gene: 3. The germline CDR1 and CDR2 sequences are SGHRS and YFSETQ. The CDR3 is made up of 15 amino acids. A remark on this clonotype: The antigen is unknown.

The sample was blood. This clonotype was sampled from a man aged 30 to 39 in good health. The rearrangement uses TRBV5-1 and TRBJ2-1, with 8 positions matching TRBD1. The CDR3 nucleotides are TGCGCCAGCAGCGCCGGGACAGGCTCCTACAATGAGCAGTTCTTC. Translated, it gives CASSAGTGSYNEQFF.